The 19 T cell receptor beta chains below come from one sample, sequenced in a study of molecular identifiers for immune sequencing clone quantification. TCRdb analysed the PCR reads with MiXCR anew, one entry per CDR3 protein. Among 60,000 to 70,000 distinct CDR3 sequences listed, around a sixth were seen once. The sample comprised naive CD8+ T cells from blood, with Jurkat cell RNA spiked in. Subset defined: FACS-sorted CD8+CD4-CCR7+CD45RA+ naive T cells. The receptors stem from a human donor in good health. Some libraries in this study had Jurkat cell RNA spiked in.

This clonotype was seen many times. The chain uses TRBV20-1 and TRBJ2-1; TRBD2 matches at 7 bases. With 2 bases clipped from V and 3 bases from J, the junction kept 4 bases outside the gene matches. The CDR3 sequence is 14 residues long. CDR1 and CDR2 from the germline V gene are DFQATT and SNEGSKA (reference sequence). CDR3 DNA: TGCAGTGCTAGACTGGGGGAGGGCTACAATGAGCAGTTCTTC. Its translation: CSARLGEGYNEQFF.

This clonotype was detected ten times or more. The chain is built from TRBV28 and TRBJ2-7; 8 nucleotides match TRBD2. The CDR3 has 15 amino acids. Trimming cost V 1 base and J 7 bases; bases outside gene matches: 9. The V gene's germline CDR1 is MDHEN and CDR2 SYDVKM. CDR3 residues: CASSLFQGLGGEQYF. For the CDR3, the DNA is TGTGCCAGCAGTTTATTCCAGGGACTAGGGGGGGAGCAGTACTTC.

The J gene is TRBJ1-6, the V gene TRBV20-1, with D unresolved. The ends were cut back, 1 base at V and 6 bases at J, with 13 bases in the middle. CDR1 is DFQATT and CDR2 is SNEGSKA in the germline V gene (reference sequence). This CDR3 is 15 amino acids long. In DNA form, the CDR3 reads TGCAGTGCTAGAGTAATTGGTCAGCCTAATTCACCCCTCCACTTT. Its protein product is CSARVIGQPNSPLHF.

Points on this clonotype: A much more abundant neighbour one base away suggests this may be a read error. The CDR3 here is CASGSLAPEETQYF. The CDR3 DNA reads TGTGCCAGCGGTTCACTAGCGCCGGAAGAGACCCAGTACTTC. The chain carries TRBV13 and TRBJ2-5; 7 bases fit TRBD2. Trimming removed 8 bases from V and 3 bases from J; junction bases left unmatched: 9. The germline CDR1 and CDR2 sequences are PRHDT and FYEKMQ (reference sequence). The CDR3 runs to 14 residues.

This clonotype was seen a handful of times. The rearrangement joins TRBV28 to TRBJ1-1, with D tentatively TRBD1 (6 bases). Germline CDR1 MDHEN, CDR2 SYDVKM. V gave up 10 bases and J gave up 4 bases, with 16 bases separating them. This CDR3 contains 13 residues. The CDR3 DNA reads as TGTGCCACCGATGGGGGGGGCGGCACTGAAGCTTTCTTT. Its translation: CATDGGGGTEAFF.

This clonotype was counted many times. The V and J genes are TRBV11-2 and TRBJ2-7, with D possibly called TRBD1 or TRBD2 (5 bases each). The CDR3 is 12 residues long. Germline V gene lookup returns CDR1 SGHAT and CDR2 FQNNGV. Trimming pared 5 bases from V and 5 bases from J, leaving 10 bases between. CDR3 DNA sequence: TGTGCCAGCAGCCCGGGGCTCGACGAGCAGTACTTC. Protein: CASSPGLDEQYF.

The chain is built from TRBV2 and TRBJ2-7; D call uncertain. With 11 bases removed from V and 0 bases from J, the gap between germline ends came to 14 bases. The CDR3 covers 13 residues. Germline V lookup: CDR1 SNHLY, CDR2 FYNNEI. CDR3 sequence reads: CALGRTSSYEQYF. CDR3 DNA: TGTGCCTTAGGGCGGACGAGCTCCTACGAGCAGTACTTC.

The J gene is TRBJ1-2, the V gene TRBV20-1; D is ambiguous. This CDR3 is built from 15 residues. Between the trimmed V and J ends, which lost 6 bases and 6 bases, there was a span of 23 bases. Germline loops: CDR1 DFQATT, CDR2 SNEGSKA (reference sequence). The CDR3 nucleotides are TGCAGTGCCCAAGTAGCGGGGTCGTTCAACCATGGCTACACCTTC. Translation: CSAQVAGSFNHGYTF.

Turning to this clonotype: With a much larger clone just one base away, this may be a read error. The chain links TRBV4-3 to TRBJ2-3; D is ambiguous. The CDR3 has 15 amino acids. Germline CDR1 and CDR2: LGHNA and YSLEER. CDR3 sequence: CAGSQANGPRDTQYF. Here the CDR3 DNA reads TGCGCCGGCAGCCAAGCGAACGGGCCTAGAGATACGCAGTATTTT.

This clonotype was recorded at least ten times. The V and J genes are TRBV27 and TRBJ2-1; the D call may be TRBD1 or TRBD2 (5 bases each). The V end lost 0 bases, the J end lost 7 bases, and 22 bases lay between the germline ends. Germline assignment: CDR1 MNHEY and CDR2 SMNVEV (reference sequence). The CDR3 has 18 amino acids. The CDR3 nucleotides read TGTGCCAGCAGTTTATCAGTCAGGGAGCCCCCGTACGATAATGAGCAGTTCTTC. Residues: CASSLSVREPPYDNEQFF.

This clonotype was seen ten or more times. This chain joins TRBV3-1 and TRBJ2-7; D ambiguous. Germline values: CDR1 LGHDT, CDR2 YNNKEL (reference sequence). This CDR3 comprises 13 residues. Trimming removed 1 base from V and 4 bases from J, with 8 bases in between. CDR3 sequence reads: CASSQGYGYEQYF. As DNA, the CDR3 is TGTGCCAGCAGCCAAGGGTACGGGTACGAGCAGTACTTC.

This clonotype has at least ten counts. The chain has TRBV20-1 and TRBJ2-4; D possibly corresponds to TRBD1 (7 bases). Germline CDR1 is DFQATT and CDR2 is SNEGSKA (reference sequence). Trimming removed 6 bases from V and 0 bases from J, with 15 bases in between. The CDR3 is 15 amino acids. CDR3 residues: CSAGGTALAKNIQYF. The CDR3, as DNA: TGCAGTGCCGGCGGGACAGCGCTAGCCAAAAACATTCAGTACTTC.

This clonotype was seen a few times. The rearrangement joins TRBV7-2 to TRBJ2-7, with D hard to call. The germline V gene encodes CDR1 SGHTA and CDR2 FQGNSA. V was pared by 4 bases and J by 3 bases, with 7 bases between. The CDR3 is 12 amino acids. In DNA form, the CDR3 reads TGTGCCAGCAGCTCACGCTACTACGAGCAGTACTTC. Translated: CASSSRYYEQYF.

Concerning this clonotype itself: A much larger clone is a single base away; this may be a read error. The genes are TRBV20-1 and TRBJ1-6; 7 bases align to TRBD1. Germline V gene data show CDR1 as DFQATT and CDR2 as SNEGSKA (reference sequence). V shed 3 bases, J shed 4 bases, and the junction held 6 bases outside the gene matches. The CDR3 totals 15 residues. CDR3 sequence reads: CSASDLGQYNSPLHF. The CDR3 bases are TGCAGTGCTAGTGATTTGGGACAGTATAATTCACCCCTCCACTTT.

This clonotype was detected ten times or more. V is TRBV2 and J is TRBJ2-3; D possibly matches TRBD1 or TRBD2 (5 bases each). This CDR3 has 16 amino acids. CDR1 and CDR2 from the germline V gene are SNHLY and FYNNEI. V gave up 4 bases and J gave up 2 bases, with 16 bases separating them. The DNA of the CDR3 is TGTGCCAGCAGTGCTGGGGCGGGCCCACCCACAGATACGCAGTATTTT. It specifies CASSAGAGPPTDTQYF.

This clonotype was seen repeatedly, ten times or more. The genes are TRBV5-5 and TRBJ2-3, with D perhaps assigned TRBD1 or TRBD2 (6 bases each). Germline values: CDR1 SGHKS, CDR2 YYEKEE (reference sequence). The CDR3 sequence is 14 residues long. The V end lost 2 bases, the J end lost 5 bases, and 12 bases lay between the germline ends. The CDR3 loop is CASSFYGGRDTQYF. For the CDR3, the DNA is TGTGCCAGCAGCTTTTACGGGGGCAGAGATACGCAGTATTTT.

V gene TRBV12-3 or TRBV12-4 combines with J gene TRBJ1-5, with D perhaps TRBD1 (5 bases). The CDR3 contains 18 residues. Trimming cost V 4 bases and J 0 bases, with 19 bases left between them. This chain's CDR3 is CASSWGSGRPDSNQPQHF. The CDR3 coding sequence is TGTGCCAGCAGTTGGGGCTCCGGGCGCCCGGATAGCAATCAGCCCCAGCATTTT.

This clonotype was counted many times. This chain joins TRBV27 and TRBJ2-1; 8 bases match TRBD1. The CDR3 is 15 amino acids. Germline V gene sequence: CDR1 MNHEY, CDR2 SMNVEV (reference sequence). J was trimmed by 7 bases and V by 3 bases; bases with no gene match: 8. CDR3 residues: CASSFTGTGRNEQFF. CDR3 nucleotides: TGTGCCAGCAGTTTTACGGGGACAGGCAGAAATGAGCAGTTCTTC.

This clonotype was seen more than once but under ten times. The chain recombines TRBV29-1 with TRBJ2-7; TRBD1 is a possible D gene (6 bases). CDR1 is SQVTM, CDR2 ANQGSEA, per germline. Trimming took 5 bases from V and 3 from J, leaving 17 bases between them. The CDR3 is made up of 14 amino acids. In DNA, the CDR3 is TGCAGCGTTCTAGGGGGAACTAGTCTCTACGAGCAGTACTTC. It specifies CSVLGGTSLYEQYF.